Below are 5 T cell receptor beta chains sequenced from a single sample in a study of metastatic and nonmetastatic thyroid tumors. Until they underwent thyroid surgery, no patient had received any treatment. MiXCR re-clonotyped the PCR reads for TCRdb. This sample has roughly 64,000 clones; roughly 4.1% occur once, and the top ten carry 20% to 25%. Specimen: blood. The receptors shown here come from a female donor with papillary thyroid cancer or a benign thyroid nodule (not recorded which). Some clones in this sample may be carry-over from other donors' samples.

V and J are TRBV6-2 or TRBV6-3 and TRBJ2-1, with D possibly being TRBD2 (5 bases). The CDR3 runs 17 residues. CDR1 is MNHEY, CDR2 SVGEGT, per germline. V was pared by 6 bases and J by 0 bases, with 18 bases between. CDR3 sequence reads: CASSSERTGISYNEQFF. For the CDR3, the DNA is TGTGCCAGCAGCTCCGAGCGGACTGGGATCTCCTACAATGAGCAGTTCTTC.

About this clone itself: Here the CDR3 omits its conserved ending phenylalanine or tryptophan, so a read error is the likely source. The rearrangement links TRBV27 to TRBJ2-3; TRBD2 might be the D (6 bases). CDR3 length: 15 amino acids. The germline gives CDR1 MNHEY, CDR2 SMNVEV (reference sequence). The V gene lost 2 bases and the J gene lost 7 bases, with 16 bases spanning the gap. This CDR3 reads CASSLNRDSKHTQYL. CDR3 in DNA: TGTGCCAGCAGTTTAAACCGGGACTCAAAGCATACGCAGTATCTT.

This clone appeared many times. The chain combines TRBV9 with TRBJ2-5; 8 positions agree with TRBD1. Germline V gene lookup returns CDR1 SGDLS and CDR2 YYNGEE. This CDR3 is built from 14 residues. Trimming at V came to 2 bases and at J to 4 bases, leaving 4 bases not matched to a gene. CDR3 loop: CASSVSGGGETQYF. CDR3 nucleotides: TGTGCCAGCAGCGTTTCAGGGGGCGGAGAGACCCAGTACTTC.

The sample holds many counts of this clone. CDR3 protein: CASSLAGNAGAGDTQYF. CDR3 DNA sequence: TGCGCCAGCAGCTTGGCCGGTAATGCGGGAGCCGGAGATACGCAGTATTTT. The chain carries TRBV5-1 and TRBJ2-3; 7 bases map to TRBD2. The germline CDR1 and CDR2 sequences are SGHRS and YFSETQ. The J segment lost 5 bases and the V segment lost 0 bases, leaving 12 bases of the junction unmatched. CDR3 length equals 17 residues.

This clone was picked up many times. This specimen includes other DNA sequences encoding the same CDR3. The rearrangement uses TRBV19 and TRBJ1-5; TRBD1 agrees at 8 bases. Germline V gives CDR1 LNHDA, CDR2 SQIVND (reference sequence). The V segment lost 4 bases and the J segment 3 bases; nucleotides outside the gene matches: 8. This CDR3 contains 16 residues. The CDR3 loop is CASSTFQGADNQPQHF. The CDR3 DNA reads TGTGCCAGTAGTACCTTCCAGGGGGCGGACAATCAGCCCCAGCATTTT.